Below are 22 T cell receptor beta chains sequenced from a single sample in a study of blood T cell repertoires in COVID-19. TCRdb's table, derived via immunoSEQ multiplex PCR, lists solely in-frame clones and lacks some. The repertoire holds about 140,000 clones, 84% seen once, with approximately 40% in the top ten. Sequenced input: peripheral blood. Every receptor here comes from a human donor in a cohort sampled during active COVID-19.

The chain combines TRBV10-3 with TRBJ1-2, with TRBD1 matching 7 bases. The trim removed 7 bases at V and 8 bases at J, leaving 7 bases unmatched. This CDR3 region has 12 residues. Germline values: CDR1 ENHRY, CDR2 SYGVKD. The CDR3 DNA follows: TGTGCCATCACTGACAGGGAGGGCGGCTACACCTTC. Its translation: CAITDREGGYTF.

This chain uses TRBV20-1 with TRBJ1-4; D perhaps matches TRBD1 (5 bases). Trimming removed 3 bases at V and 3 bases at J, with 8 bases between. Germline loops: CDR1 DFQATT, CDR2 SNEGSKA (reference sequence). The CDR3 extends over 13 amino acids. The CDR3 coding sequence is TGCAGTGCTAGTACGGGGGCTAATGAAAAACTGTTTTTT. Amino acid sequence: CSASTGANEKLFF.

This chain joins TRBV6-5 and TRBJ1-6, with D perhaps matching TRBD1 (6 bases). The V gene's germline CDR1 is MNHEY and CDR2 SVGAGI. Trimming cost V 4 bases and J 0 bases, with 10 bases left between them. The CDR3 has 16 amino acids. The CDR3 here is CASSSQGPSYNSPLHF. CDR3 nucleotides: TGTGCCAGCAGTTCACAGGGACCCTCCTATAATTCACCCCTCCACTTT.

The CDR3, as DNA: TGCGCCAGCAGCTTGGGGACAGGGGGCTATGGCTACACCTTC. Protein sequence: CASSLGTGGYGYTF. The chain is built from TRBV5-1 and TRBJ1-2; 10 bases fit TRBD1. In germline, CDR1 is SGHRS, CDR2 YFSETQ. V trimming: 0 bases; J trimming: 4 bases; junction bases outside the gene matches: 0. The CDR3 length is 14 residues.

The chain joins TRBV5-1 to TRBJ1-2; 7 positions match TRBD1. Germline CDR1 SGHRS, CDR2 YFSETQ. The CDR3 spans 13 residues. V trimming: 4 bases; J trimming: 8 bases; junction bases outside the gene matches: 8. As DNA, the CDR3 is TGCGCCAGCAGCCAGGACAGGTTGGAAGGCTACACCTTC. It encodes CASSQDRLEGYTF.

The rearrangement uses TRBV9 and TRBJ1-1; TRBD1 matches 9 bases. This CDR3 has 14 amino acids. V lost 4 bases to trimming and J lost 5 bases; unmatched junction nucleotides: 6. From germline, CDR1 is SGDLS and CDR2 YYNGEE. The DNA for the CDR3 is TGTGCCAGCAGCACCAAGGGACAGGGAACTGAAGCTTTCTTT. Translated: CASSTKGQGTEAFF. The whole variable domain, remainder taken from reference TRBV9 and TRBJ1-1, is DSGVTQTPKHLITATGQRVTLRCSPRSGDLSVYWYQQSLDQGLQFLIQYYNGEERAKGNILERFSAQQFPDLHSELNLSSLELGDSALYFCASSTKGQGTEAFFGQGTRLTVV.

The chain is built from TRBV11-3 and TRBJ2-5; maybe TRBD2 (6 bases). CDR1 and CDR2 from the germline V gene are SGHNT and YENEEA. This CDR3 comprises 16 residues. V lost 0 bases and J 4 bases, leaving 15 bases between the germline ends. The CDR3 DNA follows: TGTGCCAGCAGCTTAGATTCATCTGGGGGAGGAGAGACCCAGTACTTC. It translates to CASSLDSSGGGETQYF.

A single count supports this clone. The V gene is TRBV15, the J gene TRBJ1-3; 7 bases are shared with TRBD1. The V segment lost 4 bases and the J segment 4 bases; nucleotides outside the gene matches: 7. CDR1 LNHNV and CDR2 YYDKDF come from the germline V gene (reference sequence). CDR3 length: 15 amino acids. CDR3 DNA sequence: TGTGCCACCAGCAACGACAGGGCAACGGGAAACACCATATATTTT. Its translation: CATSNDRATGNTIYF.

This chain joins TRBV7-2 and TRBJ1-3; 8 bases map to TRBD1. Germline CDR1 SGHTA, CDR2 FQGNSA. Germline trimming cut 2 bases from V and 8 bases from J; bases unmatched to any gene: 8. This CDR3 is built from 15 residues. CDR3 region: CASSLRYRGSDTIYF. DNA for the CDR3: TGTGCCAGCAGCTTAAGATACAGGGGGAGCGACACCATATATTTT.

This clone showed up just a few times. The CDR3 loop is CASRTRGRFDYEQYF. In DNA, the CDR3 is TGTGCCAGCAGGACCAGGGGCCGCTTCGACTACGAGCAGTACTTC. The V gene is TRBV6-5, the J gene TRBJ2-7; TRBD1 is a possible D gene (6 bases). The V and J ends lost 6 bases and 3 bases respectively, with 18 bases between them. There are 15 residues in the CDR3. CDR1 and CDR2 (germline): MNHEY, SVGAGI.

This clone was counted ten times or more. The chain links TRBV27 to TRBJ2-2; D not certain. V lost 3 bases and J 3 bases, leaving 8 bases between the germline ends. This CDR3 is 14 amino acids long. Germline assignment: CDR1 MNHEY and CDR2 SMNVEV (reference sequence). This chain's CDR3 is CASSFRPYTGELFF. Here the CDR3 DNA reads TGTGCCAGCAGTTTCAGGCCTTACACCGGGGAGCTGTTTTTT.

In its sample, this clone was seen a few times. The chain joins TRBV10-3 to TRBJ2-3, with D perhaps matching TRBD2 (6 bases). V shed 4 bases and J shed 8 bases, with 10 bases lying between them. CDR3 length: 12 amino acids. Germline V lookup: CDR1 ENHRY, CDR2 SYGVKD. CDR3 sequence (DNA): TGTGCCATCAGTGGACTAGAAAGTACGCAGTATTTT. Translation gives CAISGLESTQYF.

J is TRBJ2-1 and V is TRBV5-8, with 10 bases fitting TRBD1. CDR3 size: 13 residues. V lost 3 bases, J lost 8 bases, and 2 bases stayed unmatched. The germline V gene has CDR1 SGHTS and CDR2 YDEGEE. The DNA for the CDR3 is TGTGCCAGCAGCTCCGGGACAGGGGATGAGCAGTTCTTC. Protein sequence: CASSSGTGDEQFF.

The genes are TRBV6-6 and TRBJ1-1, with D possibly matching TRBD1 (6 bases). The germline V and J ends were trimmed by 6 bases and 1 base, with 12 bases remaining between them. CDR3 length equals 14 residues. Germline loops: CDR1 MNHNY, CDR2 SVGAGI (reference sequence). CDR3: CASSTGTQNTEAFF. CDR3 DNA sequence: TGTGCCAGCAGCACCGGGACACAGAACACTGAAGCTTTCTTT.

V is TRBV19 and J is TRBJ2-1; D is possibly TRBD2 (6 bases). CDR1 is LNHDA, CDR2 SQIVND, per germline (reference sequence). V was cut by 3 bases and J by 1 base, with 13 bases left in between. This CDR3 has 16 residues. The CDR3 is CASSMMAGISYNEQFF. The DNA of the CDR3 is TGTGCCAGTAGTATGATGGCGGGGATATCCTACAATGAGCAGTTCTTC.

Only a few counts were recorded for this clone. For the CDR3, the DNA is TGTGCCAGCAGCTCAGCAGGGCCCACCCCAGATACGCAGTATTTT. Translated, it gives CASSSAGPTPDTQYF. The chain carries TRBV7-3 and TRBJ2-3, with TRBD1 as a possible D gene (5 bases). This CDR3 has 15 residues. V was clipped by 4 bases and J by 4 bases, with 15 bases between them. The V gene's germline CDR1 is SGHTA and CDR2 FQGTGA.

The rearrangement links TRBV3-1 (or the pseudogene TRBV3-2) to TRBJ1-1; no reliable D call. In germline, CDR1 is LGHDT, CDR2 YNNKEL (reference sequence). The CDR3 loop spans 16 amino acids. Trimming removed 4 bases at V and 3 bases at J, with 18 bases between. As DNA, the CDR3 is TGTGCCAGCAGCCCCGAGAGGCGGACGAGGGACACTGAAGCTTTCTTT. Protein sequence: CASSPERRTRDTEAFF.

This chain uses TRBV6-4 with TRBJ2-1, with a possible D match to TRBD2 (5 bases). This CDR3 is built from 13 residues. V was cut by 6 bases and J by 0 bases, with 6 bases left in between. Germline V CDR1 and CDR2: MRHNA, SNTAGT. In DNA, the CDR3 is TGTGCCAGCAGCACTAGCTCCTACAATGAGCAGTTCTTC. It encodes CASSTSSYNEQFF.

This chain joins TRBV7-3 and TRBJ2-7; D not resolved. Trimming took off 1 base at V and 4 bases at J, with 14 bases between the two ends. The CDR3 length is 15 residues. Germline V gives CDR1 SGHTA, CDR2 FQGTGA. The DNA for the CDR3 is TGTGCCAGCAGCTTAAATACAGTAGGATGGTACGAGCAGTACTTC. Its protein product is CASSLNTVGWYEQYF.

In this sample, this clone turned up many times. At one boundary the junction diverges from the germline segment, which might be a read error. The V call is TRBV6-5, the J call TRBJ1-2; D not certain. This CDR3 has 11 residues. CDR1 and CDR2 from the germline V gene are MNHEY and SVGAGI. The CDR3 is CATSHFRGYTF. CDR3 DNA: TGTGCCACCAGTCACTTCCGTGGCTACACCTTC.

The chain has TRBV7-2 and TRBJ2-3; 10 bases match TRBD2. After removal of 5 bases from V and 0 bases from J, the junction contained 8 bases not matched to a gene. CDR3 length equals 17 residues. Germline V CDR1 and CDR2: SGHTA, FQGNSA. CDR3 DNA sequence: TGTGCCAGCAGCCAGCTGGGGACTAGCGTCAGCACAGATACGCAGTATTTT. Its translation is CASSQLGTSVSTDTQYF.

V usage is TRBV2 and J usage is TRBJ1-1; 8 bases line up with TRBD1. Losses at the gene ends were 6 bases for V and 1 base for J; bases not matched to a gene: 7. The germline V gene encodes CDR1 SNHLY and CDR2 FYNNEI. The CDR3 is 15 amino acids. CDR3 sequence reads: CASRLQGVGNTEAFF. CDR3 nucleotides: TGTGCCAGCAGGTTACAGGGGGTGGGGAACACTGAAGCTTTCTTT.